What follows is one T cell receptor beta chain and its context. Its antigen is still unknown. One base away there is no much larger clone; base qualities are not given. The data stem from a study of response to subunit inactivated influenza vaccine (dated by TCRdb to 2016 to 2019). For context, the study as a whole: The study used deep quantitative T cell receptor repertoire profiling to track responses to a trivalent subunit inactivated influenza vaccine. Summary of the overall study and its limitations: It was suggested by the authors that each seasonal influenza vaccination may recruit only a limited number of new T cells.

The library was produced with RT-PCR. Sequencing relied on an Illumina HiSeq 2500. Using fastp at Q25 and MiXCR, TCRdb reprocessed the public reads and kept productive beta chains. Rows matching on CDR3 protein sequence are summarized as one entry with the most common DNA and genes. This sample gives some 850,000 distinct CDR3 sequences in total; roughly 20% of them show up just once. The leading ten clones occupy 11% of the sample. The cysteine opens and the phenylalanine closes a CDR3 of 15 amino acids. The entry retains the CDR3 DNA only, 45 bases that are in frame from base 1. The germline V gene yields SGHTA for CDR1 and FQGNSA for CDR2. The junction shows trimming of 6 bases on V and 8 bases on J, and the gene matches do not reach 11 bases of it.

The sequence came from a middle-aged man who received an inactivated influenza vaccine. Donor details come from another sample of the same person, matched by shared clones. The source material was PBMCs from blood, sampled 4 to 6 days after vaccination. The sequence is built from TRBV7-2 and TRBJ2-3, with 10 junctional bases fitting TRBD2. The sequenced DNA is TGTGCCAGCAGACTACCTAGCGGGAGAGGTGGTACGCAGTATTTT. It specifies CASRLPSGRGGTQYF. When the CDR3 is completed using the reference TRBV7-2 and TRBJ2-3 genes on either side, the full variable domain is GAGVSQSPSNKVTEKGKDVELRCDPISGHTALYWYRQSLGQGLEFLIYFQGNSAPDKSGLPSDRFSAERTGGSVSTLTIQRTQQEDSAVYLCASRLPSGRGGTQYFGPGTRLTVL.